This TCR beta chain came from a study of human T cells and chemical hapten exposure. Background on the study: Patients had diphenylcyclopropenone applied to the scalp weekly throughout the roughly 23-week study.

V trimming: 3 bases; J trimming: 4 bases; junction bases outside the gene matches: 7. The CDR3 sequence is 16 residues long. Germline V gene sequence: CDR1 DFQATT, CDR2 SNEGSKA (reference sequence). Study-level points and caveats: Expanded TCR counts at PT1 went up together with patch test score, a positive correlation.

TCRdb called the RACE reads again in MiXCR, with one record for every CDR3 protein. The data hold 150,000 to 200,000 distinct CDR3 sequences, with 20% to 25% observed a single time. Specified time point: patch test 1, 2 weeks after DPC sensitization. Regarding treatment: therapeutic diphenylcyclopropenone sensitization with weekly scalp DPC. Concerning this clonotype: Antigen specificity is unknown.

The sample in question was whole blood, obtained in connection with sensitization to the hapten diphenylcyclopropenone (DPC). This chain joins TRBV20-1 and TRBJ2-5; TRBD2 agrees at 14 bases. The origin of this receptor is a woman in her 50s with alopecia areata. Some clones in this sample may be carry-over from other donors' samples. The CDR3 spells CSARTSGRAQRETQYF. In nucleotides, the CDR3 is TGCAGTGCTAGGACTAGCGGGAGGGCCCAAAGAGAGACCCAGTACTTC.